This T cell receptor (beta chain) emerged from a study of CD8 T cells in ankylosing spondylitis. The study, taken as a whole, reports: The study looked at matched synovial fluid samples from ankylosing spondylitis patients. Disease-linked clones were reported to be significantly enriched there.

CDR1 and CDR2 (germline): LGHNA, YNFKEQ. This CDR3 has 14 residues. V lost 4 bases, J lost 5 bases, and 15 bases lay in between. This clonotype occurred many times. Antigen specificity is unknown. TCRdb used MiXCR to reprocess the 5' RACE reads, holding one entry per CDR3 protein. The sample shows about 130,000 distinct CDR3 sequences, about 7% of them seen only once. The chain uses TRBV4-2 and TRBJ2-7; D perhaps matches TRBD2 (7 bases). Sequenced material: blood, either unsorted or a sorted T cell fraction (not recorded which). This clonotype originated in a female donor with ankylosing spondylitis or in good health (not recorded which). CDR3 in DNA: TGTGCCAGCAGCCCGAGTGGGGGGGCGGACGAGCAGTACTTC. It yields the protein CASSPSGGADEQYF.